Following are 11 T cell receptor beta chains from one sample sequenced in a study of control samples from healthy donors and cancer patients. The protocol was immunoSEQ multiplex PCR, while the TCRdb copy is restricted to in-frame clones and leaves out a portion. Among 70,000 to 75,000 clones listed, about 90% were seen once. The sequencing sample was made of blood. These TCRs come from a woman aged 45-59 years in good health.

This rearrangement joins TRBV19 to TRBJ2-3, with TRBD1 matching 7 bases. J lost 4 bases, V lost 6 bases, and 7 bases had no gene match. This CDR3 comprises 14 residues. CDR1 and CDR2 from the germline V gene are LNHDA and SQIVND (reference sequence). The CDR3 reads CASSHGTVADTQYF. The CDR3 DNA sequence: TGTGCCAGTAGCCATGGGACAGTGGCAGATACGCAGTATTTT.

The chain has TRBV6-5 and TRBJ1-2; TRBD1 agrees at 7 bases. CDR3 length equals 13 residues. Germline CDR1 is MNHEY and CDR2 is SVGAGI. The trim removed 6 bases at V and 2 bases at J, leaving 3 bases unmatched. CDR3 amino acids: CASSLDRNYGYTF. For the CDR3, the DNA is TGTGCCAGCAGCCTGGACAGGAACTATGGCTACACCTTC.

In DNA form, the CDR3 reads TGTGCCAGCAGCCCGCCTTGGGAGACAGGAAGGGATGAAAAACTGTTTTTT. Encoded protein: CASSPPWETGRDEKLFF. The V and J genes are TRBV9 and TRBJ1-4; possible D gene TRBD1, 6 bases. In germline, CDR1 is SGDLS, CDR2 YYNGEE. V gave up 4 bases and J gave up 6 bases, with 22 bases separating them. The CDR3 contains 17 residues.

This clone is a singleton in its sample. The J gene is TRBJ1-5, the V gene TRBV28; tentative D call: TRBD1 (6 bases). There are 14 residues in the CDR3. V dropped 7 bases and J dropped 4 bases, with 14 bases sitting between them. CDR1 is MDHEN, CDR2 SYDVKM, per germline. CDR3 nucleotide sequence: TGTGCCAGCATCCCTGGGGGGGCGAATCAGCCCCAGCATTTT. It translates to CASIPGGANQPQHF.

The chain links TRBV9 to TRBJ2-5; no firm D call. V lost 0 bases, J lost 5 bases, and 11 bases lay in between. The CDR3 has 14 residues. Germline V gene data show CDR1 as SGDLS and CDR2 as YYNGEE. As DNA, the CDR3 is TGTGCCAGCAGCGTAGATTCGTTTTGGGAGACCCAGTACTTC. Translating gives CASSVDSFWETQYF. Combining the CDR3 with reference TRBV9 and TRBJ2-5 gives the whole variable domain DSGVTQTPKHLITATGQRVTLRCSPRSGDLSVYWYQQSLDQGLQFLIQYYNGEERAKGNILERFSAQQFPDLHSELNLSSLELGDSALYFCASSVDSFWETQYFGPGTRLLVL.

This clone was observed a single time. Here the CDR3 reads CASSPTTGYGTQYF. The CDR3 bases are TGTGCCAGCAGCCCGACCACAGGGTATGGGACGCAGTATTTT. V gene TRBV7-6 combines with J gene TRBJ2-3; perhaps TRBD1 as D (6 bases). The CDR3 length is 14 residues. Germline V gene lookup returns CDR1 SGHVS and CDR2 FNYEAQ. Trimming cost V 5 bases and J 9 bases, with 18 bases left between them.

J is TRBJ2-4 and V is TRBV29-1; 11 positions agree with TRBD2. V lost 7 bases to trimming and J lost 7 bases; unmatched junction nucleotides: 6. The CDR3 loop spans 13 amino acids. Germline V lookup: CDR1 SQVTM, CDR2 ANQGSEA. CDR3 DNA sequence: TGCAGCGCACTAACTAGCGGGAGTAACATTCAGTACTTC. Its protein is CSALTSGSNIQYF. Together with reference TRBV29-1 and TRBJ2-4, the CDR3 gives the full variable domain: SAVISQKPSRDICQRGTSLTIQCQVDSQVTMMFWYRQQPGQSLTLIATANQGSEATYESGFVIDKFPISRPNLTFSTLTVSNMSPEDSSIYLCSALTSGSNIQYFGAGTRLSVL.

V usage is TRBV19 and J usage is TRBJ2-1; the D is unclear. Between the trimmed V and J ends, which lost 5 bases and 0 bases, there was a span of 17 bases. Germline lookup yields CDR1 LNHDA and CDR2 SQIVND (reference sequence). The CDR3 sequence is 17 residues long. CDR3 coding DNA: TGTGCCAGTAGTTCCTTTTTATCGGTTAGCTCCTACAATGAGCAGTTCTTC. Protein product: CASSSFLSVSSYNEQFF.

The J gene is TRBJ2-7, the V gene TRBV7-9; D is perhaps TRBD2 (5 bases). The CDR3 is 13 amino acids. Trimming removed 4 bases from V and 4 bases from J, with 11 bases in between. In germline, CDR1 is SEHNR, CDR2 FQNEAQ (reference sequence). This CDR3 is CASSSGLRYEQYF. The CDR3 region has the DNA TGTGCCAGCAGCTCCGGACTGAGATACGAGCAGTACTTC.

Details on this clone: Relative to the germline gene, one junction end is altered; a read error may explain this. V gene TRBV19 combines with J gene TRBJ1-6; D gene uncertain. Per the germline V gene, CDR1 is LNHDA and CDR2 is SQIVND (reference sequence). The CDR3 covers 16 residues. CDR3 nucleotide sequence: TGTGCCCGTAGGCTCATAAGGTGCCATTATAATTCACCCCTCCACTTT. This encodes CARRLIRCHYNSPLHF.

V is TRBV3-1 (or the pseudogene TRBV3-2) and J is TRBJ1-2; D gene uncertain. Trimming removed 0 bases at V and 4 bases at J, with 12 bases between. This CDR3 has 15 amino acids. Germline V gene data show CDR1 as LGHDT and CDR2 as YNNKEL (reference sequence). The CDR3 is CASSQDYGIRYGYTF. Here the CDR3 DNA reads TGTGCCAGCAGCCAAGATTACGGGATTCGCTATGGCTACACCTTC.